This T cell receptor beta chain was captured by sequencing in a study of T-cell memory formation after mild COVID-19 (dated by TCRdb to about 2021). Study-wide context: Most TCR sequence clusters were specific to one of the two donors. Longitudinal TCRalpha and TCRbeta repertoire sequencing tracked T-cell clones expanding and contracting after mild COVID-19 in a couple of donors. Two young, previously healthy adult volunteers, one female and one male, were included in the cohort. Study-wide conclusions, independent of this receptor: Only two mild cases were covered by the study, and larger cohorts that include severe cases with pre-infection samples were considered necessary. Some responding clones were found in pre-infection memory, which suggests that pre-existing cross-reactive memory T cells took part in the SARS-CoV-2 response. SARS-CoV-2 specificity was not confirmed for the second-wave clones peaking on day 37. Contracting CD4+ clones appeared mostly in the CM and EM memory subsets, whereas CD8+ clones were enriched in EMRA. Balanced CD4/CD8 phenotypes were observed for clones contracting from day 15 to 85, whereas a bias towards CD4+ was observed for a second wave of clones expanding from day 15 to 37.

Ficoll-Paque density gradient centrifugation was used to isolate PBMCs. The sequencing machine was an Illumina NovaSeq 6000. Using 5'RACE with constant-segment primers, TCRalpha and TCRbeta cDNA libraries were constructed, with sample barcodes and unique molecular identifiers added in the process. RNA was extracted from every sample with Trizol reagent. Libraries were amplified in two PCR steps, with a second sample barcode and Illumina TruSeq adapters added in the second step. Libraries were sequenced on an Illumina NovaSeq with 2 x 150 bp paired-end reads. As for how the authors treated the data: Reads were demultiplexed and collapsed into UMI-guided consensus sequences with migec v1.2.7. Using mixcr v2.1.11, UMI consensuses were aligned to TRA and TRB V and J templates and then assembled into clonotypes. A clonotype was counted as expanded or contracted only if both edgeR and NoisET called the change significant, with noise models trained on biological replicates. edgeR calls used a false discovery rate-adjusted p below 0.01 and a log2 fold-change threshold of 1. As an exploratory analysis of dynamics, max-normalized trajectories of the 1000 most abundant clonotypes were examined with PCA combined with hierarchical clustering. Each responding clone was given a CD4 or CD8 phenotype based on the CD4+ and CD8+ repertoires, which had been sequenced separately. Using fastp at Q25 and MiXCR, TCRdb reprocessed the public reads and kept productive beta chains. Rows with one shared CDR3 protein collapse into an entry with the most common genes and DNA. The V and J calls come from TCRdb's annotation, not from the publication. Recorded for this sample are a few hundred thousand distinct CDR3 sequences; 20% to 25% of them occurred a single time. The ten largest clones represent roughly a fifth of the sample.

As regards this clonotype: There is no known antigen for this receptor. No quality values exist for individual bases; no much larger clone is one base distant.

There are 15 amino acids in the CDR3, from cysteine to phenylalanine inclusive. The retained sequence is limited to the CDR3, 45 bases, with the frame set at the first base. The germline V end is reduced by 5 bases and the J end by 7 bases; junction bases left unmatched: 9. Taken from the germline V gene, the CDR1 and CDR2 loops are SGHAT and FQNNGV. Sequenced input: PBMCs or a T cell subset sorted from them (not recorded which). The source is a man in his late teens or twenties who had mild COVID-19 (a few samples of this study predate the infection). The sample titles of this study are shuffled in the database, so cell type and time point are left out; the donor was told from shared clones. The sequence joins TRBV11-2 to TRBJ2-5, with 11 bases aligning to TRBD2. The CDR3 region: CASSQIAGGTGTQYF. The sequenced DNA is TGTGCCAGCAGCCAAATAGCGGGGGGGACAGGGACCCAGTACTTC.